This T cell receptor beta chain was sequenced for a study of blood T cells in healthy people across ages. Trimming took off 6 bases at V and 4 bases at J, with 15 bases between the two ends. The CDR3 is 14 amino acids. The V gene's germline CDR1 is SQVTM and CDR2 ANQGSEA. Using a J-beta primer mix together with a sample-barcoded 5' primer, a second PCR was run for about 7 to 12 cycles. TCRdb processed the 5' RACE reads anew with MiXCR; each CDR3 protein has one entry. The sample holds some 880,000 distinct CDR3 sequences; around 36% are singletons and the top ten take approximately 12%. The sequencing input was blood. This chain joins TRBV29-1 and TRBJ1-4; D is unclear. The source of this sequence is a man aged 18 to 30 in good health. CDR3 in DNA: TGCAGCGTCACAATAGGGCAGCGTAATGAAAAACTGTTTTTT. This gives the protein CSVTIGQRNEKLFF.